This T cell receptor (beta chain) was found in a study of T-cell reconstitution after alpha-beta-depleted transplantation in children. Unique molecular identifiers were incorporated when the TCRbeta library was constructed. TCRdb re-called the PCR reads with MiXCR, one entry per CDR3 protein. The table has 600,000 to 700,000 distinct CDR3 sequences, 13% seen once. This clonotype showed up many times. Antigen specificity is unknown. There are 16 residues in the CDR3. Germline V gene data show CDR1 as MNHEY and CDR2 as SVGAGI. V shed 1 base and J 0 bases; nucleotides not matched to a gene: 2. Notes on the study in general: T-cell counts and diversity at one year following transplant were attributed mainly to newly produced T cells. Approximately two months post-transplant, alpha-beta T cells reportedly originated from several hundred expanded graft clones. Recipient T cells and thymic progenitors that survived gave rise to the high TCRbeta diversity observed at day 60 in some patients.

The TCR originated in a girl aged 2 to 9 with congenital amegakaryocytic thrombocytopenia, due to receive a stem cell transplant. Sequencing used PBMCs, obtained before TCRalphabeta/CD19-depleted stem cell transplant. The rearrangement joins TRBV6-5 to TRBJ2-1, with 8 bases identical to TRBD2. The DNA for the CDR3 is TGTGCCAGCAGTTACTTAGCGGGGAGCTCCTACAATGAGCAGTTCTTC. This gives the protein CASSYLAGSSYNEQFF.